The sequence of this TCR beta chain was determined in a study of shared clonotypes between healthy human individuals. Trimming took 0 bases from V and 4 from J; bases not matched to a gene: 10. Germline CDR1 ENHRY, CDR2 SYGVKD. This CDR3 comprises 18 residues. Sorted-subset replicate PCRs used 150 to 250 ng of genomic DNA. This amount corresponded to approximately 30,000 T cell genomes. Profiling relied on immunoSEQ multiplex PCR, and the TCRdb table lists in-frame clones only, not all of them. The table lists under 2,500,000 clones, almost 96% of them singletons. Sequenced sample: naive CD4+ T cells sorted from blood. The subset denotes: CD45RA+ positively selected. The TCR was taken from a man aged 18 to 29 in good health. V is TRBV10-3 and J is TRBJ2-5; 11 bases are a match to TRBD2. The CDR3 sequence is CAISESFSSGRTGETQYF. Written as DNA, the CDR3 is TGTGCCATCAGTGAGTCGTTCTCTAGCGGGAGGACGGGAGAGACCCAGTACTTC.